This T cell receptor beta chain appears in the sequencing data of a study of molecular identifiers for immune sequencing clone quantification (dated by TCRdb to the late 2010s). Concerning the study at large: In a replicate experiment, RNA from roughly 18,000 or 92,000 naive CD8 T cells was split into five aliquots, four of which were sequenced. The study was a methods study using CD8 T cells to benchmark molecular-identifier clustering-based TCR repertoire sequencing (MIDCIRS) and TCR RNA copy counting. Overall study results and their limits: Highly expanded clone sizes could be underestimated if identical TCR molecules share a barcode. When barcode sub-clustering was not used, chimeric consensus sequences inflated TCR diversity, with chimeras reaching as high as 47%. In CMV-specific effector cells, clones with more than 20 RNA copies accounted for over 98% of molecules, whereas in naive cells such clones accounted for under 1%. Spiked-in Jurkat TCR RNA equal to a single cell's worth was reported to be detectable even within one million naive CD8 T cells. The naive libraries included spiked-in Jurkat TCR RNA (approximately 11 copies' worth), and this RNA is not part of the donor repertoire. Modeling gave approximately 3 recovered TCR RNA copies per cell versus around 10 by digital PCR, implying approximately 30% capture efficiency.

There are many counts of this clonotype. The antigen this receptor binds is unknown. Base quality data are lacking; no much larger clone is found one base away. Libraries were made using PCR. Sequencing used an Illumina HiSeq 4000. Bulk TCR libraries were generated as previously described, with the TCR primers listed in Table S5 used. The Qiagen AllPrep DNA/RNA kit was used to purify total RNA. Reads from multiple sequencing runs of the same library were pooled before analysis. On the authors' methods: Only reads with exact TCR constant sequence were kept, trimmed to 150 nt, and grouped by their 12-nt molecular barcodes. Reads within each barcode group were sub-clustered using a 15% Levenshtein threshold, and quality-weighted consensus sequences were constructed for each RNA molecule. Non-functional sequences were excluded, and lower-count sequences lying one edit away from another sequence were also excluded. Based on fitting two negative binomial distributions, any barcode sub-cluster with under 20% of the maximum read count was discarded. The public reads were reprocessed in TCRdb via fastp at Q25 and MiXCR, keeping in-frame beta chains. Duplicate CDR3 protein sequences are folded into a single record with the most common DNA and genes. The V and J calls and clone size are TCRdb's, not the authors'. The table for this sample lists hundreds of thousands of distinct CDR3 sequences; nearly 20% of them were counted only once. Of the sample, roughly 0.9% is held by the ten largest clones.

Inclusive of the bounding cysteine and phenylalanine, the CDR3 is 18 residues long. Just CDR3 DNA is preserved here, 54 bases in frame from base 1. Trimming takes 0 bases from V and 8 bases from J, and the germline ends sit 22 bases apart. The germline V gene yields LGHNA for CDR1 and YSLEER for CDR2. Libraries of naive CD8 T cells were generated from roughly 20,000 to 1,000,000 sorted cells, with 10%, 30% or 50% of the purified RNA used. Naive CD8 T cells, defined as CD8+CD4-CCR7+CD45RA+, were FACS-sorted into RLT Plus buffer on a BD FACSAria II. To test detection sensitivity, Jurkat RNA equivalent to more than 9 TCR copies was spiked into samples of about 17,000-1,100,000 naive CD8 T cells. Enrichment of CD8 T cells was done with RosetteSep CD8+ T Cell Enrichment Cocktail plus Ficoll-Paque, and ACK red cell lysis came afterward.

Input material: naive CD8+ T cells from blood, with Jurkat cell RNA spiked in. This specimen's cell subset or site label, interpreted: FACS-sorted CD8+CD4-CCR7+CD45RA+ naive T cells. The origin of this receptor is a human donor in good health. Some libraries in this study had Jurkat cell RNA spiked in. Recombination connected TRBV4-3 to TRBJ1-4, with the D gene not confidently named. The CDR3 region has the sequence CASSQEAPSSTLNEKLFF. DNA sequence: TGCGCCAGCAGCCAAGAAGCGCCCTCCTCGACCCTTAACGAAAAACTGTTTTTT.